A single sample gave rise to the 27 T cell receptor beta chains below, sequenced in a study of Tregs in tolerant kidney transplant recipients. The repertoire was sequenced with immunoSEQ multiplex PCR; TCRdb's copy has only in-frame clones and lacks some. Of roughly 70,000 clones in the sample, roughly 84% were seen once. Sequenced: CD4+ T cells from blood. These receptors were collected from a human donor in good health.

The genes are TRBV5-1 and TRBJ2-1, with a possible D match to TRBD2 (5 bases). V lost 1 base and J 9 bases, leaving 14 bases between the germline ends. CDR3 length: 14 residues. Germline V lookup: CDR1 SGHRS, CDR2 YFSETQ. The chain's CDR3 is CASSLSAVGGEQFF. CDR3 DNA: TGCGCCAGCAGCTTGTCGGCCGTTGGAGGTGAGCAGTTCTTC.

V usage is TRBV5-4 and J usage is TRBJ1-1; TRBD1 matches at 9 bases. Germline V gives CDR1 SGHNT, CDR2 YYREEE (reference sequence). Trimming at V came to 3 bases and at J to 5 bases, leaving 5 bases not matched to a gene. This CDR3 spans 14 amino acids. CDR3: CASSWGQGRTEAFF. The CDR3 DNA reads as TGTGCCAGCAGCTGGGGACAGGGTCGAACTGAAGCTTTCTTT.

The chain uses TRBV20-1 and TRBJ2-7; maybe TRBD1 (5 bases). The CDR3 consists of 11 residues. Germline lookup yields CDR1 DFQATT and CDR2 SNEGSKA (reference sequence). V was shortened by 6 bases and J by 3 bases, with 9 bases between the two germline ends. Here the CDR3 DNA reads TGCAGTGCCAGAACAGGCTACGAGCAGTACTTC. Protein: CSARTGYEQYF.

This chain joins TRBV9 and TRBJ2-7; 10 bases map to TRBD2. The CDR3 totals 17 residues. Germline CDR1 is SGDLS and CDR2 is YYNGEE. V shed 0 bases and J 7 bases; nucleotides not matched to a gene: 13. The DNA of the CDR3 is TGTGCCAGCAGCGTAGATCCAGCGGGAGGGCCAGCTGGGGAGCAGTACTTC. It encodes CASSVDPAGGPAGEQYF.

The J gene is TRBJ2-5, the V gene TRBV18; 9 bases match TRBD2. Germline V gives CDR1 KGHSH, CDR2 LQKENI. The CDR3 spans 14 residues. V trimming: 3 bases; J trimming: 11 bases; junction bases outside the gene matches: 10. The CDR3 protein is CASSPSGSSLEQYF. CDR3 in DNA: TGTGCCAGCTCACCTAGCGGGAGTAGTCTTGAGCAGTACTTC.

The V and J genes are TRBV13 and TRBJ2-1; TRBD1 might be the D (7 bases). Germline-derived CDR1 and CDR2 are PRHDT and FYEKMQ (reference sequence). This CDR3 region has 14 residues. V lost 9 bases, J lost 6 bases, and 18 bases lay in between. CDR3 sequence reads: CASREAGGSNEQFF. The CDR3, as DNA: TGTGCCAGTAGGGAGGCAGGGGGGTCCAATGAGCAGTTCTTC.

The V and J genes are TRBV7-2 and TRBJ2-1; the D gene could be TRBD1 or TRBD2 (5 bases each). CDR3 length: 15 amino acids. V was cut by 6 bases and J by 9 bases, with 21 bases left in between. CDR1 is SGHTA, CDR2 FQGNSA, per germline. CDR3 sequence (DNA): TGTGCCAGCAGATCCAGAGGGGAGAAAAGGAGTGAGCAGTTCTTC. Amino acids: CASRSRGEKRSEQFF.

The V call is TRBV27, the J call TRBJ1-1; perhaps TRBD1 as D (6 bases). The CDR3 contains 17 residues. Trimming removed 6 bases from V and 0 bases from J, with 20 bases in between. Germline loops: CDR1 MNHEY, CDR2 SMNVEV (reference sequence). The CDR3 region is CASSHGGVFKMNTEAFF. Here the CDR3 DNA reads TGTGCCAGCAGCCATGGGGGCGTTTTTAAAATGAACACTGAAGCTTTCTTT.

There are a few counts of this clone. V usage is TRBV21-1 and J usage is TRBJ2-1; the D call in the table, TRBD1, was not verified against the DNA. TRBV21-1 constitutes a pseudogene. The length of the CDR3 is 18 residues. The DNA of the CDR3 is TGTGCCAGCAGCAAACCAATACGGGGGACAGAGCTCTACAATGAGCAGTTCTTC. Translating gives CASSKPIRGTELYNEQFF.

J is TRBJ1-2 and V is TRBV20-1; tentative D call: TRBD1 (6 bases). The CDR3 is made up of 11 amino acids. CDR1 and CDR2 from the germline V gene are DFQATT and SNEGSKA (reference sequence). V lost 7 bases and J 8 bases, leaving 14 bases between the germline ends. Here the CDR3 DNA reads TGCAGTGTACAGGGAGCCAGAGGCTACACCTTC. Protein sequence: CSVQGARGYTF.

V is TRBV9 and J is TRBJ2-2, with 11 bases lining up with TRBD2. V lost 0 bases and J lost 1; bases outside the gene matches: 2. The CDR3 is made up of 17 amino acids. Germline CDR1 reads SGDLS; CDR2 reads YYNGEE. The CDR3 protein is CASSVEGTSGNTGELFF. CDR3 nucleotides: TGTGCCAGCAGCGTAGAAGGGACTAGCGGGAACACCGGGGAGCTGTTTTTT.

The chain joins TRBV10-3 to TRBJ2-7; D is possibly TRBD2 (5 bases). Germline lookup yields CDR1 ENHRY and CDR2 SYGVKD. V lost 10 bases and J lost 4, with 17 bases in between. The CDR3 has 13 residues. The CDR3 spells CATAGSTGYEQYF. DNA of the CDR3: TGTGCCACCGCCGGGTCGACGGGGTACGAGCAGTACTTC.

This clone was recorded a few times. The CDR3 DNA reads as TGTGCTAGTGGTTTGGTTGGGAGGGCCGGGGAGCTGTTTTTT. This codes for CASGLVGRAGELFF. V gene TRBV12-5 combines with J gene TRBJ2-2; 7 bases align to TRBD2. Unmatched junction bases numbered 1, after V lost 0 bases and J lost 6 bases. CDR3 length: 14 residues. Germline-derived CDR1 and CDR2 are LGHNT and FRNRAP.

V and J are TRBV7-2 and TRBJ1-2, with 8 bases identical to TRBD1. CDR3 size: 13 residues. The germline CDR1 and CDR2 sequences are SGHTA and FQGNSA. After removal of 6 bases from V and 8 bases from J, the junction contained 8 bases not matched to a gene. CDR3 sequence (DNA): TGTGCCAGCAGTCCTAACAGGGGGACGGGCTACACCTTC. Amino acids: CASSPNRGTGYTF.

V gene TRBV6-5 combines with J gene TRBJ2-3; D unresolved. Germline loops: CDR1 MNHEY, CDR2 SVGAGI. Trimming removed 0 bases at V and 3 bases at J, with 7 bases between. CDR3 length: 14 residues. The CDR3 coding sequence is TGTGCCAGCAGTTACTCTGAAGTAACAGATACGCAGTATTTT. Amino acid sequence: CASSYSEVTDTQYF.

The J gene is TRBJ2-5, the V gene TRBV11-1, with a possible D match to TRBD2 (5 bases). The V gene's germline CDR1 is SGHAT and CDR2 FQDESV (reference sequence). Trimming removed 5 bases from V and 2 bases from J, with 15 bases in between. The CDR3 loop spans 15 amino acids. CDR3 sequence (DNA): TGTGCCAGCAGCGTAGGCCTATCGGGGCAAGAGACCCAGTACTTC. Protein sequence: CASSVGLSGQETQYF. The entire variable domain, with the rest obtained from reference TRBV11-1 and TRBJ2-5, is as follows: EAEVAQSPRYKITEKSQAVAFWCDPISGHATLYWYRQILGQGPELLVQFQDESVVDDSQLPKDRFSAERLKGVDSTLKIQPAELGDSAMYLCASSVGLSGQETQYFGPGTRLLVL.

The chain recombines TRBV7-9 with TRBJ2-2; no reliable D call. Trimming stripped 5 bases from V and 5 bases from J, with 9 bases between. Germline V gives CDR1 SEHNR, CDR2 FQNEAQ (reference sequence). This CDR3 is built from 13 residues. The CDR3 sequence: CASSLEWTGELFF. As DNA, the CDR3 is TGTGCCAGCAGCCTAGAGTGGACCGGGGAGCTGTTTTTT.

The chain couples TRBV4-3 to TRBJ2-5; D is perhaps TRBD1 or TRBD2 (6 bases each). Trimming took off 1 base at V and 6 bases at J, with 15 bases between the two ends. The CDR3 consists of 15 residues. Germline V gene data show CDR1 as LGHNA and CDR2 as YSLEER. The CDR3 region has the DNA TGCGCCAGCAGCCAAGGGGCTTCGGGGGCCCAGACCCAGTACTTC. This codes for CASSQGASGAQTQYF.

V usage is TRBV15 and J usage is TRBJ2-7; D is unresolved. V was clipped by 0 bases and J by 0 bases, with 9 bases between them. The germline gives CDR1 LNHNV, CDR2 YYDKDF (reference sequence). The length of the CDR3 is 15 residues. CDR3 bases: TGTGCCACCAGCAGAGAACCAGCCTCCTCCTACGAGCAGTACTTC. Translating gives CATSREPASSYEQYF.

This clone was counted once. The chain combines TRBV5-1 with TRBJ2-2; 8 positions match TRBD1. V was clipped by 3 bases and J by 4 bases; unmatched bases: 8. Germline V gene lookup returns CDR1 SGHRS and CDR2 YFSETQ. CDR3 size: 16 residues. CDR3: CASSSNLGQATGELFF. The DNA for the CDR3 is TGCGCCAGCAGCTCCAACCTGGGACAGGCCACCGGGGAGCTGTTTTTT.

The chain is built from TRBV7-9 and TRBJ2-1; the D gene is possibly TRBD2 (5 bases). With 4 bases removed from V and 9 bases from J, the gap between germline ends came to 16 bases. This CDR3 is built from 14 residues. Looked up from germline, CDR1 is SEHNR and CDR2 is FQNEAQ (reference sequence). The CDR3 bases are TGTGCCAGCAGCTCGAGGGAACCTCAAACTGAGCAGTTCTTC. It is translated as CASSSREPQTEQFF.

The chain combines TRBV19 with TRBJ2-3; no definite D call. This CDR3 contains 14 residues. The ends were cut back, 4 bases at V and 4 bases at J, with 12 bases in the middle. CDR1 is LNHDA and CDR2 is SQIVND in the germline V gene (reference sequence). The CDR3 loop reads CASSTTSRADTQYF. The CDR3 DNA reads as TGTGCCAGTAGTACAACCTCACGGGCAGATACGCAGTATTTT.

This clone appeared a single time. V and J are TRBV11-3 and TRBJ1-3; D gene ambiguous. The CDR3 loop spans 15 amino acids. Trimming took off 0 bases at V and 0 bases at J, with 6 bases between the two ends. Germline values: CDR1 SGHNT, CDR2 YENEEA. The CDR3 is CASSLEALSGNTIYF. For the CDR3, the DNA is TGTGCCAGCAGCTTAGAGGCACTCTCTGGAAACACCATATATTTT.

V is TRBV11-1 and J is TRBJ2-7, with a possible D match to TRBD1 (6 bases). The length of the CDR3 is 13 residues. Germline V gene sequence: CDR1 SGHAT, CDR2 FQDESV (reference sequence). V lost 5 bases to trimming and J lost 6 bases, with 14 bases between them. The CDR3 loop is CASSTQQGTEQYF. In nucleotides, the CDR3 is TGTGCCAGCAGCACACAACAGGGTACCGAGCAGTACTTC.

The chain links TRBV21-1 to TRBJ1-1; the D call of TRBD1 is as the table states it, not checked on the DNA. TRBV21-1 is deemed a pseudogene. The CDR3 has 14 residues. The CDR3 protein is CASSSAQENTEAFF. The CDR3 coding sequence is TGTGCCAGCAGCTCGGCACAGGAAAACACTGAAGCTTTCTTT.

This chain links TRBV5-1 with TRBJ2-5; a weak D match, TRBD1 (5 bases). The CDR3 loop spans 18 amino acids. Trimming stripped 0 bases from V and 3 bases from J, with 21 bases between. The germline V gene encodes CDR1 SGHRS and CDR2 YFSETQ. The CDR3 spells CASSLAPSPVQGEETQYF. The CDR3 DNA reads as TGCGCCAGCAGCTTGGCCCCGAGCCCTGTACAAGGGGAAGAGACCCAGTACTTC.

A few counts support this clone. This chain connects TRBV11-2 to TRBJ2-7; 9 bases match TRBD1. The germline CDR1 and CDR2 sequences are SGHAT and FQNNGV. With V trimmed by 1 base and J by 6 bases, 10 bases remained unmatched. This CDR3 comprises 16 residues. In DNA form, the CDR3 reads TGTGCCAGCAGCTTAGTTAAAGGACAGGGGTCACGCGAGCAGTACTTC. As protein: CASSLVKGQGSREQYF.